This TCR beta chain was sequenced for a study of OX40 agonist ivuxolimab in advanced cancers. Assay: immunoSEQ multiplex PCR; the TCRdb copy retains only in-frame clones and omits some. Here the sample spans 15,000 to 20,000 clones, roughly 80% being singletons. Findings and caveats of the study: At 0.1 to 3.0 mg/kg, CD4+ and CD8+ blood T cells expanded clonally by week 6.

This clone occurred a few times. Its antigen remains unidentified. The specimen was CD4+ or CD8+ T cells sorted from blood, collected in a trial of the OX40 agonist ivuxolimab. The sequence was obtained from an adult with an advanced solid tumor such as melanoma, head and neck, liver or kidney cancer.

The CDR3 spells CSVGLSGSYEQYF. For the CDR3, the DNA is TGCAGCGTTGGTCTTAGCGGTTCTTACGAGCAGTACTTC. The J gene is TRBJ2-7, the V gene TRBV29-1, with D maybe TRBD2 (6 bases). V was trimmed by 4 bases and J by 4 bases, leaving 14 bases between them. The CDR3 has 13 amino acids. CDR1 and CDR2 (germline): SQVTM, ANQGSEA.